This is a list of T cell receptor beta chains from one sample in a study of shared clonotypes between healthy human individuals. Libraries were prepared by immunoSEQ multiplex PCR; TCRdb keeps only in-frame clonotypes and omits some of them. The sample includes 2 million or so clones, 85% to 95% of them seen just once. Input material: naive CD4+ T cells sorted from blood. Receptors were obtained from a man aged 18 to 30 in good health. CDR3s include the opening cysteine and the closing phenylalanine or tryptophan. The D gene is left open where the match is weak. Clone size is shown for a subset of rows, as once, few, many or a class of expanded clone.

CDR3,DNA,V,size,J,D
CAIRQGVSNTEAFF,TGTGCCATCCGTCAAGGCGTTTCGAACACTGAAGCTTTCTTT,TRBV10-3,.,TRBJ1-1,.
CASSVGRINYGYTF,TGTGCCAGCAGTGTCGGCAGAATTAACTATGGCTACACCTTC,TRBV2,.,TRBJ1-2,.
CASSKDREVEAFF,TGTGCCAGCAGTAAGGACAGGGAAGTTGAAGCTTTCTTT,TRBV2,many,TRBJ1-1,TRBD1
CASSEIYEQYF,TGTGCCAGCAGTGAAATCTACGAGCAGTACTTC,TRBV6-5,.,TRBJ2-7,.
CASSLDMAGAQIQYF,TGCGCCAGCAGCTTGGATATGGCGGGGGCGCAGATCCAGTACTTC,TRBV5-1,.,TRBJ2-7,.
CASSQAGFVHEQFF,TGTGCTAGCAGCCAGGCGGGCTTTGTGCATGAGCAGTTCTTC,TRBV7-7,.,TRBJ2-1,.
CASSRYAVSYEQYF,TGTGCCAGCAGCCGATACGCGGTATCCTACGAGCAGTACTTC,TRBV14,.,TRBJ2-7,.
CSVEGGAADEQFF,TGCAGCGTTGAAGGTGGGGCTGCGGATGAGCAGTTCTTC,TRBV29-1,.,TRBJ2-1,.
CASSYTMGLPYYEQYF,TGTGCCAGCAGTTATACGATGGGACTACCCTACTACGAGCAGTACTTC,TRBV6-6,.,TRBJ2-7,TRBD2
CATSLPEGNTEAFF,TGTGCCACCAGCTTACCCGAGGGGAACACTGAAGCTTTCTTT,TRBV15,once,TRBJ1-1,.
CASSLSGSGGNTIYF,TGCGCCAGCAGCCTTTCAGGGAGCGGTGGAAACACCATATATTTT,TRBV5-1,.,TRBJ1-3,.
CATSPSGAYEQYF,TGTGCCACCTCACCTTCGGGGGCCTACGAGCAGTACTTC,TRBV6-1,.,TRBJ2-7,.
CAWRRQGNTYEQYF,TGTGCCTGGAGGAGACAGGGTAATACCTACGAGCAGTACTTC,TRBV30,.,TRBJ2-7,TRBD1
CASSITLFDRAGWETQYF,TGTGCCAGTAGTATAACCCTGTTTGACAGGGCCGGTTGGGAGACCCAGTACTTC,TRBV19,.,TRBJ2-5,TRBD1
CASSLRGKTGNTIYF,TGTGCCAGCAGCTTAAGGGGGAAAACTGGAAACACCATATATTTT,TRBV11-2,.,TRBJ1-3,.
CASSRRPASGLYNEQFF,TGCGCCAGCAGCCGCCGACCGGCTAGCGGGCTATACAATGAGCAGTTCTTC,TRBV4-3,.,TRBJ2-1,TRBD2
CASSESGGNYGYTF,TGTGCCAGCAGTGAATCCGGAGGGAACTATGGCTACACCTTC,TRBV6-1,.,TRBJ1-2,.
CASSDPGLLAYEQYF,TGCGCCAGCAGTGACCCGGGACTCCTCGCCTACGAGCAGTACTTC,TRBV10-2,.,TRBJ2-7,.
CASSPPWTTDTIYF,TGTGCCAGCTCACCACCGTGGACCACTGACACCATATATTTT,TRBV18,.,TRBJ1-3,.
CASSLDPAGVQPQHF,TGTGCCAGCAGCTTGGACCCGGCGGGTGTCCAGCCCCAGCATTTT,TRBV7-2,once,TRBJ1-5,.